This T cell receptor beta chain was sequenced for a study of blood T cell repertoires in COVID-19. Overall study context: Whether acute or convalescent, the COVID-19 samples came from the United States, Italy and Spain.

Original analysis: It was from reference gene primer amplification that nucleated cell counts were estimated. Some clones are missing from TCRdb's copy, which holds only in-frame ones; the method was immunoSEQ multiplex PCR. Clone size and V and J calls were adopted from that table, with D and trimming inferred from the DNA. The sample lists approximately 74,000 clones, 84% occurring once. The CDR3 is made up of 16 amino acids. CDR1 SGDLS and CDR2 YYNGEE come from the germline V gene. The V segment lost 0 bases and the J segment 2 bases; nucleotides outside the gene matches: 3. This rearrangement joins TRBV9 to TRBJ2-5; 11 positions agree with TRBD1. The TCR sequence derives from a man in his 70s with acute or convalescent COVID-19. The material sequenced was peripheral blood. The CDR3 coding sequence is TGTGCCAGCAGCGTAGCTGGGACAGGGGGTCAAGAGACCCAGTACTTC. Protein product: CASSVAGTGGQETQYF. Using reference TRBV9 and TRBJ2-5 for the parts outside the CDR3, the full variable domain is DSGVTQTPKHLITATGQRVTLRCSPRSGDLSVYWYQQSLDQGLQFLIQYYNGEERAKGNILERFSAQQFPDLHSELNLSSLELGDSALYFCASSVAGTGGQETQYFGPGTRLLVL.